The subject of this entry is one T cell receptor (beta chain). This specimen belongs to a study of CD8+ T cells in alopecia areata. Extracted RNA was reverse transcribed into cDNA, the sequencing template. Using immunoSEQ multiplex PCR, the repertoire was profiled, and TCRdb retains in-frame clones only, with some absent. The sample includes fewer than 350,000 clones, 55% to 70% of them seen just once. The germline V gene has CDR1 SGHRS and CDR2 YFSETQ. The V end lost 1 base, the J end lost 8 bases, and 6 bases lay between the germline ends. The CDR3 has 11 residues. Treatment of the sample: oral pan-JAK inhibitor, 5-10 mg twice daily.

The chain uses TRBV5-1 and TRBJ1-1; D might be TRBD1 (5 bases). The input for sequencing was CD4+ T cells sorted from blood, taken at week 24, from a patient treated with tofacitinib. This TCR was sampled from a human donor with alopecia areata. This CDR3 is CASSLRTEAFF. Here the CDR3 DNA reads TGCGCCAGCAGCTTGAGGACAGAAGCTTTCTTT.